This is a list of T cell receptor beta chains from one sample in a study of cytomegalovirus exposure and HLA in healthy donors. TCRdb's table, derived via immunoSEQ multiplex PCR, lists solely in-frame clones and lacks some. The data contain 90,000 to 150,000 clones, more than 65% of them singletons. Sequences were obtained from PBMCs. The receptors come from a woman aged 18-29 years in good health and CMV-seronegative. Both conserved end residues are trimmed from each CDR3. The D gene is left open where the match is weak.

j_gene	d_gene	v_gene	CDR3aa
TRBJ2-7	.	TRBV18	ASSPTATYEQY
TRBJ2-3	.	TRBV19	ASSPGFSTDTQY
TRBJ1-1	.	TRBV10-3	AISESMAPTNTEAF
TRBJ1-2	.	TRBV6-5	ASSYGAYYGYT
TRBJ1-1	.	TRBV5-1	ASSLEIGGVITEAF
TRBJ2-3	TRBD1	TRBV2	ASNQGQSTDTQY
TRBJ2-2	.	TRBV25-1	ASSDEGWQRNTGELF
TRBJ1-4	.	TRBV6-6	ASSYRLGENNEKLF
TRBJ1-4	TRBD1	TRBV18	ASSPTGHEKLF
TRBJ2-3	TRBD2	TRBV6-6	ASRLAPYTDTQY
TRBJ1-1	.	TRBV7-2	ASSFKGGNEAF
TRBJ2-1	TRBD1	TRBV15	ATSGIGQGPNEQF
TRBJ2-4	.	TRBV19	ASTPNRANIQY
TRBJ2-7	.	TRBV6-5	ASSYTVHEQY
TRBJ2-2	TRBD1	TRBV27	ASSLTRQGNTGELF
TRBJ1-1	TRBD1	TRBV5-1	ASSVGDRANTEAF
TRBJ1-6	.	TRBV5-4	ASRFGSSYNSPLH
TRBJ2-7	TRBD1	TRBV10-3	AISEVQGDYEQY
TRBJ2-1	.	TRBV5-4	ASSYDSRDEQF
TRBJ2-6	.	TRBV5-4	ASSSGGANGLT
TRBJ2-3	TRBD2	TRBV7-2	ASSPLNRGGPTDTQY
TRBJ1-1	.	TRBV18	ASSQLGLRGAEAF
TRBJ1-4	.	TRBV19	ASSIGVSVNEKLF
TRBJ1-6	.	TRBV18	ASSRADNSPLH
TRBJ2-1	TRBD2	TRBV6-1	ASVRGTSGVDEQF
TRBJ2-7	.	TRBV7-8	ASSRGWYEQY
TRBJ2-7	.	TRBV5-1	ASSLGNEDEQY
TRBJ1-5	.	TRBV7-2	ASSLRGNQPQH
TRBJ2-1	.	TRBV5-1	ASSLPSPRRGNEQF
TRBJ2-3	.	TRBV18	ASSPDRKSSTDTQY
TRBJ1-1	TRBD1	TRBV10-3	AISEPQMTGEQAF
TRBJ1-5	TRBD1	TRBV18	ASSVGTGLDQPQH
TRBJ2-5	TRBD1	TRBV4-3	ASSRRNRGQETQY
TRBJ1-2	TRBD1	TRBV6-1	ASSERTGNYYGYT
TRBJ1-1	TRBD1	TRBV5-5	ASSTGQGARTEAF
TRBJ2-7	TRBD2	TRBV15	ATSRTGTSVFEQY
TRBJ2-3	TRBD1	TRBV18	ASSPGTAIKGVTDTQY
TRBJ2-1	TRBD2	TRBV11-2	ASRPAGLAGNEQF
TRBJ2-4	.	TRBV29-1	SVESQRRWPFKNIQY
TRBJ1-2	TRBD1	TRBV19	ASSIGGQGARGYT
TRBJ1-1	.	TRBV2	ASSDPRGNTEAF
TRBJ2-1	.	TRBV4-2	ASSQQTGALYNEQF
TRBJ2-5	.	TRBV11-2	ASSLFWGPETQY
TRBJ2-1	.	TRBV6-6	ASTLSERQF
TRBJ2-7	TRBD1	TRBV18	ASSPRGQGSYYEQY
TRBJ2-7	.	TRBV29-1	SVDNGQEGGLGQY
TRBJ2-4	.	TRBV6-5	ASSYREPGKNIQY
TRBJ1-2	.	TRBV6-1	ASSGGDIPYGYT
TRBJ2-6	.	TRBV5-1	ASSFGGAGANVLT
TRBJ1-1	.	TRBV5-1	ASSLGGVNAEAF
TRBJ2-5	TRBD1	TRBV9	ASSLTGTGLQETQY
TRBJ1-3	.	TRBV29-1	SVSSSQVRLSLSGNTIY
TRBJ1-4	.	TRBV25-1	ASSDTGGVYEKLF
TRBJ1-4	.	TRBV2	ASTGVGYEKLF